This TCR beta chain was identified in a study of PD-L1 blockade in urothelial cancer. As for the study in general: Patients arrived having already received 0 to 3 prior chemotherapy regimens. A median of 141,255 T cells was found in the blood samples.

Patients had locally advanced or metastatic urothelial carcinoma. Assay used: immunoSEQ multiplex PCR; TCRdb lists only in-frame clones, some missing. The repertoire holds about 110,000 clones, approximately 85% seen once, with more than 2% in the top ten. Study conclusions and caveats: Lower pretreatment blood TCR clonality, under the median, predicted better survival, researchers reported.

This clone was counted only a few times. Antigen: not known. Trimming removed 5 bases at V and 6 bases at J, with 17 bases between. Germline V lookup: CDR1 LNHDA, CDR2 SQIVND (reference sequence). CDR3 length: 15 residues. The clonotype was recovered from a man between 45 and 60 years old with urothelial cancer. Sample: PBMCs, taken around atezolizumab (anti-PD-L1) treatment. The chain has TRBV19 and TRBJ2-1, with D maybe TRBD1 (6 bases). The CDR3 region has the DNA TGTGCCAGTAGTGAAGGGGGTATCGGGTTCAATGAGCAGTTCTTC. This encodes CASSEGGIGFNEQFF.